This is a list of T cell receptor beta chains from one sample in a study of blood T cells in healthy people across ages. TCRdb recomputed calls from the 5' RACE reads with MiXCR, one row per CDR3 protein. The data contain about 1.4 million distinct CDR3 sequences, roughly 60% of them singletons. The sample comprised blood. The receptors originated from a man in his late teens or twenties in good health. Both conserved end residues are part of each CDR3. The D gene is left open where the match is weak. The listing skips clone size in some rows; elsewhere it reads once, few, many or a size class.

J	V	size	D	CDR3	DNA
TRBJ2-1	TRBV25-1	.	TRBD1	CASSETGVFNEQFF	TGTGCCAGCAGTGAGACAGGGGTCTTCAATGAGCAGTTCTTC
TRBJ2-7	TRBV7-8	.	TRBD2	CASSVAGDPYEQYF	TGTGCCAGCAGCGTCGCGGGGGATCCGTACGAGCAGTACTTC
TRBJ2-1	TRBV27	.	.	CASMLVAASYNEQFF	TGTGCCAGCATGCTAGTTGCCGCCTCCTACAATGAGCAGTTCTTC
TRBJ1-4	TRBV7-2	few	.	CASSLGRRGYEKLFF	TGTGCCAGCAGCTTGGGACGTAGGGGGTATGAAAAACTGTTTTTT
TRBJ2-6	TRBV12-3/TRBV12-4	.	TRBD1	CASSWDSTLSGANVLTF	TGTGCCAGCAGTTGGGACAGCACTCTCTCTGGGGCCAACGTCCTGACTTTC
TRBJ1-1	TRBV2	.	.	CASSDGGLYTEAFF	TGTGCCAGCAGTGATGGGGGATTGTACACTGAAGCTTTCTTT
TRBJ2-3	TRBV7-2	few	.	CASSPDYTDTQYF	TGTGCCAGCAGCCCCGACTACACAGATACGCAGTATTTT
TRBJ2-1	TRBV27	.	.	CASSGPRLEQFF	TGTGCCAGCAGTGGACCGCGGCTTGAGCAGTTCTTC
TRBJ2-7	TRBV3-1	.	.	CASSQAVSHEQYF	TGTGCCAGCAGCCAAGCCGTCAGCCACGAGCAGTACTTC
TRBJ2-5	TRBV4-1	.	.	CASSQEPRAGWETQYF	TGCGCCAGCAGCCAAGAGCCCAGGGCAGGGTGGGAGACCCAGTACTTC
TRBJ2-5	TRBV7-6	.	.	CASSLVSRVNEETQYF	TGTGCCAGCAGCTTAGTGAGCAGGGTCAACGAAGAGACCCAGTACTTC
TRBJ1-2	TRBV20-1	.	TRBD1	CSCQGQGAILRYGYTF	TGCAGTTGTCAAGGACAGGGTGCGATACTCCGCTATGGCTACACCTTC
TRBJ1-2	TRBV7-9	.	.	CASSLAGTEIYGYTF	TGTGCCAGCAGCTTAGCAGGGACGGAAATCTATGGCTACACCTTC
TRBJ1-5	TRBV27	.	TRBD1	CASSPQGARQPQHF	TGTGCCAGCAGTCCACAGGGGGCGAGGCAGCCCCAGCATTTT
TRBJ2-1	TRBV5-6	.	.	CASRLQRVKDSYNGQFF	TGTGCCAGCAGACTTCAGAGGGTAAAGGACTCCTACAATGGGCAGTTCTTC
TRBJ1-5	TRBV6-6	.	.	CASSLKNNQPQHF	TGTGCCAGCAGTCTCAAGAACAATCAGCCCCAGCATTTT
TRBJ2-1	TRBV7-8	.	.	CASSNLLARVGEQFF	TGTGCCAGCAGCAACCTTCTCGCTCGGGTCGGTGAGCAGTTCTTC
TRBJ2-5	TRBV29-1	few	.	CSVVEAGETQYF	TGCAGCGTTGTGGAGGCCGGGGAGACCCAGTACTTC
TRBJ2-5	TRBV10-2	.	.	CASMVTGETQYF	TGCGCCAGCATGGTGACGGGTGAGACCCAGTACTTC
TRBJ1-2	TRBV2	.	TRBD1	CVSSEGDRGPYNYGYTF	TGTGTCAGCAGTGAGGGGGACAGGGGCCCCTATAACTATGGCTACACCTTC
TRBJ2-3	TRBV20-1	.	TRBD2	CSDTGTTLTDTQYF	TGCAGTGACACCGGGACTACTCTCACAGATACGCAGTATTTT
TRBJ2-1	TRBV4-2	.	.	CASRALTTLGDEQFF	TGTGCCAGCAGAGCTTTGACCACCTTGGGGGATGAGCAGTTCTTC